This record concerns one T cell receptor beta chain sequence. No antigen is known for it. The read stops 3 residues short of the end of the CDR3; the missing end is completed from the germline J gene. The sample belongs to a study of Tregs in tolerant kidney transplant recipients. General observations from the study: Expanding Tregs on activated donor B cells appeared to best identify donor-specific TCRbeta clones.

The CDR3 length is 17 residues. V lost 1 base, J lost 6 bases, and 15 bases stayed unmatched. Germline CDR1 and CDR2: MGHRA and YSYEKL. The method was immunoSEQ multiplex PCR; TCRdb's version includes in-frame clones alone and lacks a portion of them. The sample spans more than 30,000 clones; the ten largest clones claim approximately 15%. The receptor was isolated from a human donor who received a combined kidney and bone marrow transplant. The sample was CD8+ T cells from blood, taken before the transplant. The chain links TRBV4-1 to TRBJ2-7, with TRBD2 matching over 7 bases. The CDR3 reads CASSQVTSGEGLPEQYF. The sequenced part of the CDR3 DNA is TGCGCCAGCAGCCAAGTCACCAGCGGGGAGGGCCTCCCCGAG.